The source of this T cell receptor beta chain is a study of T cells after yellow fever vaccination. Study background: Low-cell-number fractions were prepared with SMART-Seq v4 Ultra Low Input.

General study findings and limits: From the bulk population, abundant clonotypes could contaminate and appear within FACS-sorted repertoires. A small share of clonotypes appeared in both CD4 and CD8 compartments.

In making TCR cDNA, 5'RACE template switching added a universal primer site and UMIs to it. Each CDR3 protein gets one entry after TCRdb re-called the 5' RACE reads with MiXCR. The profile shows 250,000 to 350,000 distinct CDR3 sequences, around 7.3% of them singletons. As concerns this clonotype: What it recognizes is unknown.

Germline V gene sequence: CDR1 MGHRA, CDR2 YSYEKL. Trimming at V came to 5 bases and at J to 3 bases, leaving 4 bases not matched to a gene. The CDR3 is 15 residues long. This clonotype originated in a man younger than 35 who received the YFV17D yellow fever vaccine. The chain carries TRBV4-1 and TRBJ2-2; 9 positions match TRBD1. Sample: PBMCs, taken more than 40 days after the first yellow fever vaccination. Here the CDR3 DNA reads TGCGCCAGCAGCTTTACAGGGGGCGACACCGGGGAGCTGTTTTTT. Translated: CASSFTGGDTGELFF.